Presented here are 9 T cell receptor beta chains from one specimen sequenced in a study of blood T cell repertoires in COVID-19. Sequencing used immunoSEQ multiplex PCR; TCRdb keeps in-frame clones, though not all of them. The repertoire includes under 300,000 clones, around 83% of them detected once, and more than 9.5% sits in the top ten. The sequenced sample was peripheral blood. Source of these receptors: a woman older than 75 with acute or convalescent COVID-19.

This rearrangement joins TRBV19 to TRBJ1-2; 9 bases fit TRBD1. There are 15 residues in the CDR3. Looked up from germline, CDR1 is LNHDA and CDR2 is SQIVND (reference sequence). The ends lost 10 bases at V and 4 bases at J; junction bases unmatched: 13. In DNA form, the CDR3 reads TGTGCCACTAAGGATCAGGGACAGGGCCCCTATGGCTACACCTTC. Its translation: CATKDQGQGPYGYTF.

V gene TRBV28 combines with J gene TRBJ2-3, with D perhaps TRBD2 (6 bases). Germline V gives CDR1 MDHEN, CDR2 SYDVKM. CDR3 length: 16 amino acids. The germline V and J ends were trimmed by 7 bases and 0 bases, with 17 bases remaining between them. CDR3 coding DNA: TGTGCCAGCACCTGGGGGGACCTTTCTAGCACAGATACGCAGTATTTT. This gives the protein CASTWGDLSSTDTQYF. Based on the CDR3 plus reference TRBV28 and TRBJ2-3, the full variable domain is DVKVTQSSRYLVKRTGEKVFLECVQDMDHENMFWYRQDPGLGLRLIYFSYDVKMKEKGDIPEGYSVSREKKERFSLILESASTNQTSMYLCASTWGDLSSTDTQYFGPGTRLTVL.

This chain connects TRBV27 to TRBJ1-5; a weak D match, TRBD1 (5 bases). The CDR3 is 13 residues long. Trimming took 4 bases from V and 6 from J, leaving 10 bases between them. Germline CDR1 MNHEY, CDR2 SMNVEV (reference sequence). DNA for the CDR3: TGTGCCAGCAGTTCCAACCAGGGTCAGCCCCAGCATTTT. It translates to CASSSNQGQPQHF.

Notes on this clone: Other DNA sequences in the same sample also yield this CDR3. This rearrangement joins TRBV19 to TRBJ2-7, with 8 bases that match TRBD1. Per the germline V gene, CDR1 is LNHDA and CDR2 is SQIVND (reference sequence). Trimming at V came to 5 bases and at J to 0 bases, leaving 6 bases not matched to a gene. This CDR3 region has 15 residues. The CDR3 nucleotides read TGTGCCAGTAGTGCCGGGACAGGTCTCTCCTACGAGCAGTACTTC. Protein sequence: CASSAGTGLSYEQYF.

CDR3 residues: CASSPNRGLDQPQHF. The CDR3 DNA is TGTGCCAGCTCACCGAACAGGGGACTTGATCAGCCCCAGCATTTT. This chain joins TRBV18 and TRBJ1-5; 7 bases are shared with TRBD1. This CDR3 has 15 residues. J lost 5 bases, V lost 3 bases, and 7 bases had no gene match. Germline loops: CDR1 KGHSH, CDR2 LQKENI.

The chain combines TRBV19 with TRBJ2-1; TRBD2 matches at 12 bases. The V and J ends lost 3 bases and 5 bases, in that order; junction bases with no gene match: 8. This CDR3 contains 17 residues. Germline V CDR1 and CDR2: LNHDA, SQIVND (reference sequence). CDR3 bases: TGTGCCAGTAGTATGGGTCTAGCGGGGGGGCGCGACAATGAGCAGTTCTTC. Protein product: CASSMGLAGGRDNEQFF. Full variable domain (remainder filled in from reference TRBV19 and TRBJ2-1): DGGITQSPKYLFRKEGQNVTLSCEQNLNHDAMYWYRQDPGQGLRLIYYSQIVNDFQKGDIAEGYSVSREKKESFPLTVTSAQKNPTAFYLCASSMGLAGGRDNEQFFGPGTRLTVL.

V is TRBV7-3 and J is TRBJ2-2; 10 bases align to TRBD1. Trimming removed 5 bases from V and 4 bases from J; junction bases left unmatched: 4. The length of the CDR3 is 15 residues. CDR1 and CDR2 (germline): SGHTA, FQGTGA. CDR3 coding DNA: TGTGCCAGCAGCCTCCGGGACAGGGGCACCGGGGAGCTGTTTTTT. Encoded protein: CASSLRDRGTGELFF. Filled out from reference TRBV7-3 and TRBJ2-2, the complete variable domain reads GAGVSQTPSNKVTEKGKYVELRCDPISGHTALYWYRQSLGQGPEFLIYFQGTGAADDSGLPNDRFFAVRPEGSVSTLKIQRTERGDSAVYLCASSLRDRGTGELFFGEGSRLTVL.

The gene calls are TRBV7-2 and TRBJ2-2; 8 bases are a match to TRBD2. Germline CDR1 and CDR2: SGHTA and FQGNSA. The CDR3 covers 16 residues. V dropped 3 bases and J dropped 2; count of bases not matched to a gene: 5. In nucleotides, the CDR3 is TGTGCCAGCAGCTTCAGGGTAGCGGGAAACACCGGGGAGCTGTTTTTT. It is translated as CASSFRVAGNTGELFF.

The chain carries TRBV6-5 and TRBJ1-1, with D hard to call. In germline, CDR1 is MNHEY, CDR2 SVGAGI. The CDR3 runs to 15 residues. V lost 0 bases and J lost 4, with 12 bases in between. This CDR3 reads CASSYSRGVGTEAFF. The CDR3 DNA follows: TGTGCCAGCAGTTACTCGCGGGGTGTGGGCACTGAAGCTTTCTTT.